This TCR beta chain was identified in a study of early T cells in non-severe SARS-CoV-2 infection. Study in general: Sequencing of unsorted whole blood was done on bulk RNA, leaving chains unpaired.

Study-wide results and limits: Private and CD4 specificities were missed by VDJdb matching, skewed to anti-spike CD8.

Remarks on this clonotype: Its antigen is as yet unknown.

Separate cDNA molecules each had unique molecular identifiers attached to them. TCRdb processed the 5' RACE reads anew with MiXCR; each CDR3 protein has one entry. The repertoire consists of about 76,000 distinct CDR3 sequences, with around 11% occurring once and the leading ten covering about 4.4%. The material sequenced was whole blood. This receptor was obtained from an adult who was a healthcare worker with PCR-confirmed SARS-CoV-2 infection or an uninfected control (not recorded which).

CDR3 residues: CASQGSNTGELFF. The CDR3 DNA reads as TGTGCCAGCCAAGGGTCGAACACCGGGGAGCTGTTTTTT. This chain connects TRBV11-2 to TRBJ2-2, with D uncertain. The CDR3 runs 13 residues. V was clipped by 8 bases and J by 0 bases, with 7 bases between them. Germline V gene sequence: CDR1 SGHAT, CDR2 FQNNGV.